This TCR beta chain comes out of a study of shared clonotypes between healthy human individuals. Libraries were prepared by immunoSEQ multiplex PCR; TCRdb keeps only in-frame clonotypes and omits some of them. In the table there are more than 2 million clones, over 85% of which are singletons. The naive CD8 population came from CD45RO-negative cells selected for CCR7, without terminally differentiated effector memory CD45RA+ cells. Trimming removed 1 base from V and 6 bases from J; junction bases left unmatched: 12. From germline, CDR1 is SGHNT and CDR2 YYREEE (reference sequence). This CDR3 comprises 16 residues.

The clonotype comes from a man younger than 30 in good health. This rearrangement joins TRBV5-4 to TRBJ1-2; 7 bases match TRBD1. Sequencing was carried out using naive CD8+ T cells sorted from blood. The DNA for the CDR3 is TGTGCCAGCAGCTTGCAATCAGGGCCAGGGACAGATGGCTACACCTTC. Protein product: CASSLQSGPGTDGYTF.